This T cell receptor (beta chain) was profiled in a study of cytomegalovirus exposure and HLA in healthy donors (dated by TCRdb to the late 2010s). Background on the whole study: According to an earlier analysis of a few hundred of the donors, about 179 million T cells yielded some 110 million unique TCR beta sequences and about 300 Gb of sequence data. An early release that covered fewer than 800 HLA-typed donors contained about 300 gigabases of sequencing data and 65 million to 100 million unique TCR sequences. The genetic ancestry cluster associated with self-reported Caucasian donors included approximately 85% of the roughly 410 genotyped donors. The study was designed to test whether signatures of past pathogen exposure could be identified by cataloging public T cell receptors. The study profiled the T cell repertoires of hundreds of subjects by immunosequencing and related them to cytomegalovirus serostatus. Along with the roughly 700-subject first cohort, a separate validation cohort of over a hundred different subjects was used. The study combined high-throughput TCR immunosequencing, statistical association of individual TCRs with disease status, and machine learning to predict cytomegalovirus infection status. To study patterns of TCR occurrence, a later analysis re-analyzed previously published TCR beta repertoires from around 700 donors and added high-resolution HLA genotyping. In the later analysis, no new phenotypic data were used to find candidate immune exposures; instead, reliance was placed on TCR beta sequences and their occurrence across donors. An earlier analysis of about 600 of the donors used high-throughput TCR beta sequencing to judge whether each TCR beta V gene segment behaved as functional or pseudogenic. Donor age, sex, ethnicity and CMV serostatus were collected together with the repertoire data. A later genetic analysis took genome-wide SNP genotypes for 398 of the 666 donors and used that subset as a discovery cohort. Every discovery cohort repertoire had been produced on one sequencing platform. Class I and class II HLA loci were covered by the typing at four-digit resolution. The number of typed donors differed by locus: about 620-640 for A, B, C, DRB1 and DQB1; some 540 for DQA1; 606 for DPA1; and roughly 490 for DPB1. Because of strong linkage in the cohort, five DR-DQ haplotypes were treated as single units for association and clustering. Across under 500 genotyped donors of the cohort, an average of about 240,000 unique TCR beta nucleotide sequences per donor were sequenced, and roughly 20% of those sequences were non-productive. Overall study outcomes, separate from this receptor: A further reported finding was that TCR beta sequences accurately predicted the HLA-A and HLA-B alleles for most subjects in the first cohort. In this cohort, only TCR beta chains were sequenced, and detectable features were limited by the absence of alpha or paired-chain data. Immune exposure information for the cohort was limited to CMV serostatus. In a later genetic analysis, a missense DCLRE1C variant was associated with V-gene and J-gene trimming of TCR beta chains, and the association was replicated in an independent cohort. About 17 rarely observed V segments, including chromosome 9 orphons, were excluded from the earlier analysis of several hundred of the donors because counts were too low. In vitro tests confirmed that a few of the cytomegalovirus-associated TCR beta chains recognize cytomegalovirus antigens. The 87-base-pair reads could not distinguish some IMGT-functional V segments, including TRBV6-2 and TRBV6-3, so those segments were excluded. In a later genetic analysis, fewer N-insertions in productive TCRs were reported among donors in an Asian-associated ancestry cluster than the roughly 700-donor mean. In an earlier analysis of approximately 590 of the donors, most TCR beta V segments appeared in productive rearrangements about 87% or about 30% of the time, broadly matching IMGT annotations. Presence/absence analyses assumed roughly uniform sequencing depth across donors, an assumption that may not hold. Linkage disequilibrium might explain the correlated functional status among segregating V segments, but an unknown experimental factor could not be excluded. In a later analysis, TCR association rates were found to vary across HLA loci, with the most associated TCRs seen for DRB1 alleles and the fewest for HLA-C alleles. When HLA alleles, especially DR and DQ, strongly co-occurred, attributing TCR associations to individual alleles was difficult. Several of the top co-occurrence clusters appeared to be linked to parvovirus B19, influenza, CMV and Epstein-Barr virus, according to a later analysis. Because HLA typing was unavailable for some donors at each locus, only the typed subset was used in association tests. The sequencing pipeline was judged likely to have produced a cluster of highly shared sequence variants as a technical artifact. The authors suggested that the approach could potentially be extended to other disease states and immunological phenotypes. A later analysis found that most CMV-associated TCR beta chains appeared HLA-restricted, with HLA associations seemingly driven largely by CMV exposure. The study listed 150 to 200 TCR beta chains as associated with cytomegalovirus. A later analysis found that HLA-associated TCR beta chains were more clonally expanded and had lower generation probabilities than equally common non-associated chains. Cytomegalovirus status was reported to be diagnosed by the classifier with high specificity and sensitivity in both the original and validation cohorts. Across donors, most TCR sequences were observed very rarely, whereas some public TCRs were present in many individuals. Specific HLA alleles were associated with around 18,000 TCR beta sequences at a false discovery rate of 0.05 in a later analysis.

The library was made by the immunoSEQ multiplex PCR assay. For the multiplex PCR, a mixture combining 60 forward primers for TCR Vbeta segments and 13 reverse primers for TCR Jbeta segments was used. Amplification of the CDR3 region of rearranged TCR beta genes was performed with a multiplex PCR assay on genomic DNA. The Illumina HiSeq System was used to sequence the amplified TCR beta libraries as 87-base-pair reads. Processing in the source paper ran as follows. A later analysis tallied tens of millions of unique TCR beta chains across the 666 repertoires, and 10 million to 11 million of those chains were shared by two or more donors. To remove PCR and sequencing errors, raw reads were error-corrected and collapsed into unique sequences using a nearest-neighbor algorithm that merged closely related sequences. V, D and J gene segments were assigned by aligning CDR3 sequences to IMGT reference sequences. Each retained sequence needed at least a six-nucleotide match to both a V gene segment and a J gene segment. Rearrangements were called productive when the CDR3 lacked stop codons and stayed in frame with V and J; all others were non-productive. Following IMGT convention, CDR3 was defined as the stretch from the second conserved V-encoded cysteine to the conserved J-encoded phenylalanine. In an earlier analysis of 587 of the donors, sequences lacking an unambiguous match to a single V gene segment were excluded. An earlier analysis of approximately 590 of the donors called V segments functional above 56.7% productive rearrangements and segregating when the between-donor standard deviation exceeded 5%. To diagnose cytomegalovirus status from the catalog of TCR beta chain sequences, a statistical classification framework was built. A later analysis assigned V and J genes by comparing TCR nucleotide sequences with IMGT/GENE-DB human TR gene sequences. Using the TCRdist pipeline, a later analysis assigned CDR3 sequences along with most-parsimonious VDJ recombination scenarios. In a later analysis, every TCR beta chain was defined by the combination of its CDR3 amino acid sequence and its V-gene family, and reads without a unique V-gene family were dropped. In a later analysis, 450 to 600 highly shared, low-generation-probability nucleotide sequences were removed to address suspected cross-contamination and a sequencing artifact. For each public chain, a later analysis derived a clonal expansion index from normalized ranks of inferred template counts within each repertoire. Generation probabilities in a later analysis came from a VDJ recombination model fitted to out-of-frame rearrangements, and those results were checked against IGoR. In a later analysis, hypergeometric tests were used to score TCR-TCR, TCR-HLA and TCR-CMV co-occurrence, with a repertoire-size bias correction applied to TCR pairs. To estimate false discovery rates, a later analysis permuted the HLA or CMV assignments 20 times. A later analysis grouped co-occurring TCRs with DBSCAN, adding TCRdist sequence similarity when clustering within HLA-allele-positive subsets. Co-occurrence clustering excluded repertoires with fewer than 30,000 or more than 120,000 public chains, plus five with anomalous nucleotide sharing. TCRdb holds this immuneACCESS table with in-frame rearrangements only. Some clones are missing; in checked studies, unresolved V genes explain under half, and the rest has no known cause. V and J calls and clone size come straight from that table; D and trimming were deduced from the DNA. This sample gives roughly 160,000 clones in total; approximately 80% of them show up just once. The ten top clones hold over 3% of the sample.

Trimming costs V 4 bases and J 7 bases, and their ends lie 11 bases apart. As encoded in the germline V gene, CDR1 is SGHTA while CDR2 is FQGNSA. The CDR3 measures 13 amino acids from cysteine to phenylalanine. Only the CDR3 portion is preserved as DNA: 39 bases, with reading frame beginning at the first base. The cohort was made up of approximately 670 healthy bone marrow donors. All cohort members were sampled while nominally healthy, although unrecorded immune exposures were likely present. The donor was CMV seropositive and belonged to the group of 250 to 350 seropositive cohort members. A peripheral blood sample was provided by each donor, and peripheral blood mononuclear cells were used for TCR beta sequencing. The Qiagen DNeasy Blood Extraction Kit was used to extract genomic DNA from the blood cell samples. As to this clone: Its antigen is currently not known. Base qualities are not at hand, and no much larger clone is one base apart.

The sequenced material came from PBMCs. The V gene is TRBV7-2 and the J gene is TRBJ2-1, with the D segment identity uncertain. The receptor comes from a woman aged 45 to 65 in good health and CMV-seropositive. In nucleotides, the sequence is TGTGCCAGCAGCTCAAGAGCAGGAAATGAGCAGTTCTTC. Its amino acids are CASSSRAGNEQFF.